These 11 T cell receptor beta chains came from one sample sequenced in a study of T cell changes during pregnancy in multiple sclerosis (dated by TCRdb to between 2018 and 2021). Receptors were amplified or captured by the immunoSEQ multiplex PCR assay. TCRdb retrieved this table from immuneACCESS and kept in-frame rearrangements only. Not all clones are present; in checked studies, unresolved V genes account for under half, and no reason is known for the remainder. For this sample there are 35,000 to 50,000 clones; 70% to 90% appear just once. The top ten clones comprise over 0.85% of the sample. This sample comprised CD4+ T cells from peripheral blood mononuclear cells, obtained after pregnancy. Receptors originate from a female donor with multiple sclerosis, enrolled in a pregnancy study.

This clone has a single count. The chain uses TRBV19 and TRBJ2-1; 9 bases map to TRBD2. CDR3 length: 16 residues. Germline V gene lookup returns CDR1 LNHDA and CDR2 SQIVND (reference sequence). V lost 4 bases to trimming and J lost 6 bases; unmatched junction nucleotides: 10. The chain's CDR3 is CASSTPIAGALNEQFF. CDR3 nucleotides: TGTGCCAGTAGTACCCCCATAGCGGGGGCCCTCAATGAGCAGTTCTTC.

This chain links TRBV6-4 with TRBJ1-1, with D tentatively TRBD1 (6 bases). Trimming took 5 bases from V and 2 from J, leaving 12 bases between them. This CDR3 region has 14 residues. The germline V gene encodes CDR1 MRHNA and CDR2 SNTAGT. The CDR3 nucleotides read TGTGCCAGCAGTCAAACAGGGATCAACACTGAAGCTTTCTTT. As protein: CASSQTGINTEAFF.

The chain employs TRBV7-8 and TRBJ2-2, with D maybe TRBD2 (5 bases). The CDR3 totals 16 residues. V lost 8 bases and J lost 6, with 22 bases in between. CDR1 SGHVS and CDR2 FQNEAQ come from the germline V gene. The CDR3 region has the DNA TGTGCCAGCTCTGAGTCGAATCCGGGAACGTCCGGGGAGCTGTTTTTT. This translates into CASSESNPGTSGELFF.

This clone has only one observation. J is TRBJ2-7 and V is TRBV7-2, with TRBD1 identical over 10 bases. V was pared by 8 bases and J by 4 bases, with 5 bases of the junction left unmatched. Germline V CDR1 and CDR2: SGHTA, FQGNSA. The CDR3 is made up of 13 amino acids. The DNA of the CDR3 is TGTGCCAGCGGCTGGGGACAGGGGTACGAGCAGTACTTC. Residues: CASGWGQGYEQYF.

The chain has TRBV7-3 and TRBJ2-2; the D gene is possibly TRBD2 (5 bases). Per germline, CDR1 SGHTA and CDR2 FQGTGA. The V and J ends lost 6 bases and 2 bases respectively, with 7 bases between them. CDR3 length: 13 amino acids. The CDR3 DNA is TGTGCCAGCAGGTCGGGAAACACCGGGGAGCTGTTTTTT. This gives the protein CASRSGNTGELFF.

V usage is TRBV5-1 and J usage is TRBJ1-5; maybe TRBD1 (6 bases). Germline V gene data show CDR1 as SGHRS and CDR2 as YFSETQ. Trimming took off 4 bases at V and 2 bases at J, with 10 bases between the two ends. The CDR3 runs 14 residues. CDR3 sequence: CASSVQGGNQPQHF. DNA for the CDR3: TGCGCCAGCAGCGTACAGGGTGGCAATCAGCCCCAGCATTTT.

The rearrangement uses TRBV28 and TRBJ2-3; the D gene is possibly TRBD2 (7 bases). The CDR3 runs 15 residues. Germline CDR1 is MDHEN and CDR2 is SYDVKM. V shed 6 bases and J shed 4 bases, with 17 bases lying between them. The CDR3: CASSQRGGASDTQYF. CDR3 bases: TGTGCCAGCAGCCAAAGGGGGGGGGCTTCAGATACGCAGTATTTT.

This chain links TRBV29-1 with TRBJ2-5; a weak D match, TRBD2 (5 bases). Germline CDR1 and CDR2: SQVTM and ANQGSEA. CDR3 length: 13 residues. V dropped 3 bases and J dropped 5 bases, with 13 bases sitting between them. The chain's CDR3 is CSVDLGATETQYF. CDR3 bases: TGCAGCGTTGATCTGGGAGCCACTGAGACCCAGTACTTC. Looking up the rest from reference TRBV29-1 and TRBJ2-5 gives the full variable domain: SAVISQKPSRDICQRGTSLTIQCQVDSQVTMMFWYRQQPGQSLTLIATANQGSEATYESGFVIDKFPISRPNLTFSTLTVSNMSPEDSSIYLCSVDLGATETQYFGPGTRLLVL.

This rearrangement joins TRBV11-2 to TRBJ2-1; 9 bases map to TRBD2. J gave up 8 bases and V 3 bases, and 8 bases lay outside the gene matches. Germline loops: CDR1 SGHAT, CDR2 FQNNGV. The CDR3 contains 15 residues. For the CDR3, the DNA is TGTGCCAGCAGCTTCTGGCGGGGGGGCCTGGATGAGCAGTTCTTC. Amino acids: CASSFWRGGLDEQFF.

The chain recombines TRBV6-1 with TRBJ2-2; 7 bases align to TRBD2. V lost 2 bases to trimming and J lost 6 bases; unmatched junction nucleotides: 6. From germline, CDR1 is MNHNS and CDR2 SASEGT. The CDR3 loop spans 15 amino acids. CDR3 in DNA: TGTGCCAGCAGTGAACGGGGAGGGTCGCCCGGGGAGCTGTTTTTT. Protein: CASSERGGSPGELFF.

This chain uses TRBV18 with TRBJ1-4; possible D gene TRBD1, 6 bases. The V end lost 3 bases, the J end lost 3 bases, and 8 bases lay between the germline ends. There are 14 residues in the CDR3. Germline V CDR1 and CDR2: KGHSH, LQKENI. The CDR3: CASSPRQANEKLFF. In nucleotides, the CDR3 is TGTGCCAGCTCACCGCGACAGGCTAATGAAAAACTGTTTTTT.